This T cell receptor beta chain was sequenced during a study of PD-1 blockade in classical Hodgkin lymphoma. Time point here: cycle 4 day 1 (C4D1), after five to seven weeks of nivolumab. Following autologous stem cell transplantation, relapse occurred in every patient, and exposure to brentuximab vedotin varied. The repertoire was sequenced with immunoSEQ multiplex PCR; TCRdb's copy has only in-frame clones and lacks some. The sample records around 90,000 clones, 78% being singletons. The germline V gene encodes CDR1 SGHVS and CDR2 FQNEAQ. CDR3 length equals 15 residues. After removal of 2 bases from V and 5 bases from J, the junction contained 4 bases not matched to a gene.

The receptor was derived from a human donor with classical Hodgkin lymphoma. Sequencing was performed on peripheral blood mononuclear cells (PBMCs), taken before the fourth cycle of nivolumab. The chain has TRBV7-8 and TRBJ2-2, with TRBD2 identical over 8 bases. The CDR3 loop is CASSLTGGRTGELFF. CDR3 sequence (DNA): TGTGCCAGCAGCTTAACGGGAGGGCGGACCGGGGAGCTGTTTTTT.